A selection of T cell receptor beta chains follows, all from one sample in a study of beta chain features in type 1 diabetes. This table comes from immunoSEQ multiplex PCR, and its TCRdb copy is limited to in-frame clones, with some not included. The sample lists 350,000 or so clones; around a fifth were seen once. The sample taken for sequencing was naive CD4+ T cells from blood. The receptor set was obtained from a woman aged 18-29 years in good health. Each CDR3 is given with its conserved first and last residue. Fields, in order: J gene, V gene, D gene, clone size, CDR3 protein, CDR3 DNA. The D gene is left open where the match is weak. Not every row has a clone size; where given, it reads once, few, many or a size class.

J gene: TRBJ1-1
V gene: TRBV7-3
D gene: TRBD1
clone size: NA
CDR3 protein: CASSAGPGQGLGAFF
CDR3 DNA: TGTGCCAGCAGCGCAGGTCCGGGACAGGGTCTGGGGGCTTTCTTT

J gene: TRBJ1-2
V gene: TRBV19
D gene: NA
clone size: few
CDR3 protein: CASSTRDTRIGTF
CDR3 DNA: TGTGCCAGTAGTACCCGGGACACCCGTATCGGCACCTTC

J gene: TRBJ1-2
V gene: TRBV30
D gene: TRBD1
clone size: few
CDR3 protein: CALLRAGGAYGYTF
CDR3 DNA: TGTGCCTTACTAAGGGCAGGGGGAGCCTATGGCTACACCTTC

J gene: TRBJ1-5
V gene: TRBV7-2
D gene: NA
clone size: NA
CDR3 protein: CASSWGGRVNQPQHF
CDR3 DNA: TGTGCCAGCAGCTGGGGAGGCCGGGTAAATCAGCCCCAGCATTTT

J gene: TRBJ2-7
V gene: TRBV11-2
D gene: NA
clone size: NA
CDR3 protein: CASPTRLPKYEQYF
CDR3 DNA: TGTGCCAGCCCCACCCGACTGCCGAAATACGAGCAGTACTTC

J gene: TRBJ1-2
V gene: TRBV6-1
D gene: NA
clone size: few
CDR3 protein: CASLRWRGGRGYTF
CDR3 DNA: TGTGCCAGCTTAAGGTGGAGGGGCGGTAGGGGCTACACCTTC

J gene: TRBJ1-1
V gene: TRBV30
D gene: TRBD1
clone size: few
CDR3 protein: CAWSVQGATEAFF
CDR3 DNA: TGTGCCTGGAGTGTACAGGGGGCCACTGAAGCTTTCTTT

J gene: TRBJ1-2
V gene: TRBV14
D gene: TRBD1
clone size: NA
CDR3 protein: CASSPGQGVYGYTF
CDR3 DNA: TGTGCCAGCAGCCCTGGACAGGGAGTCTATGGCTACACCTTC

J gene: TRBJ2-7
V gene: TRBV6-5
D gene: NA
clone size: NA
CDR3 protein: CASSYQYRDNIYEQYF
CDR3 DNA: TGTGCCAGCAGTTACCAGTACAGGGACAACATCTACGAGCAGTACTTC

J gene: TRBJ1-3
V gene: TRBV5-1
D gene: NA
clone size: NA
CDR3 protein: CASSLGSLTGNTIYF
CDR3 DNA: TGCGCCAGCAGCTTGGGGAGTCTCACTGGAAACACCATATATTTT

J gene: TRBJ2-7
V gene: TRBV5-1
D gene: TRBD1
clone size: NA
CDR3 protein: CASSLEGQTYEQYF
CDR3 DNA: TGCGCCAGCAGCTTGGAGGGACAGACCTACGAGCAGTACTTC

J gene: TRBJ2-1
V gene: TRBV19
D gene: TRBD2
clone size: few
CDR3 protein: CASSIETGGGLEQFF
CDR3 DNA: TGTGCCAGTAGTATAGAAACGGGAGGGGGTCTTGAGCAGTTCTTC

J gene: TRBJ2-5
V gene: TRBV9
D gene: NA
clone size: few
CDR3 protein: CASSTQGGEETQYF
CDR3 DNA: TGTGCCAGCAGCACCCAGGGCGGGGAAGAGACCCAGTACTTC

J gene: TRBJ1-1
V gene: TRBV29-1
D gene: NA
clone size: NA
CDR3 protein: CSGTRQEATEAFF
CDR3 DNA: TGCAGCGGAACCCGGCAGGAGGCAACTGAAGCTTTCTTT

J gene: TRBJ2-7
V gene: TRBV13
D gene: NA
clone size: NA
CDR3 protein: CASSPPLETYEQYF
CDR3 DNA: TGTGCCAGCAGTCCCCCTCTCGAGACCTACGAGCAGTACTTC

J gene: TRBJ2-1
V gene: TRBV7-2
D gene: NA
clone size: NA
CDR3 protein: CASSLVGPPFF
CDR3 DNA: TGTGCCAGCAGCTTAGTGGGGCCCCCGTTCTTC

J gene: TRBJ2-2
V gene: TRBV18
D gene: NA
clone size: NA
CDR3 protein: CASSPITGTGELFF
CDR3 DNA: TGTGCCAGCTCACCAATAACAGGGACCGGGGAGCTGTTTTTT

J gene: TRBJ2-2
V gene: TRBV7-3
D gene: NA
clone size: few
CDR3 protein: CASSSPRGGTGELFF
CDR3 DNA: TGTGCCAGCAGCTCACCTAGGGGGGGCACCGGGGAGCTGTTTTTT

J gene: TRBJ1-5
V gene: TRBV18
D gene: TRBD1
clone size: few
CDR3 protein: CASSPRQGDQPQHF
CDR3 DNA: TGTGCCAGCTCACCGCGACAGGGCGATCAGCCCCAGCATTTT

J gene: TRBJ2-3
V gene: TRBV12-5
D gene: TRBD1
clone size: NA
CDR3 protein: CATTGSTDTQYF
CDR3 DNA: TGTGCTACGACAGGGAGCACAGATACGCAGTATTTT

J gene: TRBJ2-2
V gene: TRBV29-1
D gene: NA
clone size: NA
CDR3 protein: CSVEDIGVRNTGELFF
CDR3 DNA: TGCAGCGTTGAAGATATAGGGGTCCGCAACACCGGGGAGCTGTTTTTT

J gene: TRBJ2-7
V gene: TRBV18
D gene: TRBD2
clone size: few
CDR3 protein: CASSLGLAGSFSYEQYF
CDR3 DNA: TGTGCCAGCTCACTCGGACTAGCGGGGTCGTTCTCCTACGAGCAGTACTTC

J gene: TRBJ1-5
V gene: TRBV29-1
D gene: TRBD1
clone size: few
CDR3 protein: CSVGQGAGQPQHF
CDR3 DNA: TGCAGCGTTGGGCAGGGGGCGGGACAGCCCCAGCATTTT

J gene: TRBJ1-1
V gene: TRBV20-1
D gene: NA
clone size: few
CDR3 protein: CSAREVPEAFF
CDR3 DNA: TGCAGTGCCCGGGAGGTCCCTGAAGCTTTCTTT

J gene: TRBJ2-1
V gene: TRBV5-8
D gene: NA
clone size: NA
CDR3 protein: CASSRLGPDYNEQFF
CDR3 DNA: TGTGCCAGCAGCAGACTAGGGCCTGACTACAATGAGCAGTTCTTC

J gene: TRBJ1-1
V gene: TRBV30
D gene: TRBD1
clone size: few
CDR3 protein: CASAGQGLEAFF
CDR3 DNA: TGTGCCTCCGCGGGACAGGGGTTGGAAGCTTTCTTT

J gene: TRBJ1-1
V gene: TRBV28
D gene: NA
clone size: once
CDR3 protein: CASSGAKPGEAFF
CDR3 DNA: TGTGCCAGCAGTGGAGCTAAACCGGGGGAAGCTTTCTTT

J gene: TRBJ2-7
V gene: TRBV7-2
D gene: NA
clone size: NA
CDR3 protein: CASSFGQHYEQYF
CDR3 DNA: TGTGCCAGCAGCTTTGGACAGCACTACGAGCAGTACTTC

J gene: TRBJ2-1
V gene: TRBV9
D gene: TRBD1
clone size: NA
CDR3 protein: CASSPGTVSYNEQFF
CDR3 DNA: TGTGCCAGCAGCCCGGGGACAGTTTCCTACAATGAGCAGTTCTTC

J gene: TRBJ2-5
V gene: TRBV7-2
D gene: NA
clone size: few
CDR3 protein: CASSIGIGGTETQYF
CDR3 DNA: TGTGCCAGCAGCATAGGAATCGGGGGAACAGAGACCCAGTACTTC

J gene: TRBJ2-7
V gene: TRBV7-2
D gene: TRBD2
clone size: few
CDR3 protein: CASSLQGLAGVHEQYF
CDR3 DNA: TGTGCCAGCAGCTTGCAGGGGCTAGCGGGAGTTCACGAGCAGTACTTC

J gene: TRBJ2-5
V gene: TRBV18
D gene: TRBD1
clone size: few
CDR3 protein: CASSSTGSGETQYF
CDR3 DNA: TGTGCCAGCTCATCGACAGGGTCCGGAGAGACCCAGTACTTC

J gene: TRBJ2-5
V gene: TRBV5-1
D gene: NA
clone size: few
CDR3 protein: CASSGGTYQETQYF
CDR3 DNA: TGCGCCAGCAGCGGAGGGACCTACCAAGAGACCCAGTACTTC

J gene: TRBJ2-1
V gene: TRBV20-1
D gene: NA
clone size: NA
CDR3 protein: CSAYQGSGQFF
CDR3 DNA: TGCAGTGCTTACCAGGGCTCGGGGCAGTTCTTC

J gene: TRBJ2-1
V gene: TRBV5-5
D gene: TRBD1
clone size: few
CDR3 protein: CASSLGITGVDEQFF
CDR3 DNA: TGTGCCAGCAGCTTGGGAATAACAGGGGTCGATGAGCAGTTCTTC

J gene: TRBJ2-1
V gene: TRBV1
D gene: NA
clone size: NA
CDR3 protein: CTSSPLGGGASSYNEQFF
CDR3 DNA: TGCACCAGCAGCCCCCTGGGGGGAGGGGCCAGCTCCTACAATGAGCAGTTCTTC

J gene: TRBJ2-1
V gene: TRBV12-5
D gene: NA
clone size: NA
CDR3 protein: CASGLAGVKEQFF
CDR3 DNA: TGTGCTAGTGGTTTGGCGGGGGTGAAAGAGCAGTTCTTC

J gene: TRBJ2-1
V gene: TRBV29-1
D gene: TRBD2
clone size: few
CDR3 protein: CSVEDRRGVRSEQFF
CDR3 DNA: TGCAGCGTTGAAGATAGGCGGGGGGTTCGGAGTGAGCAGTTCTTC

J gene: TRBJ1-1
V gene: TRBV6-5
D gene: TRBD1
clone size: NA
CDR3 protein: CASGQGGNTEAFF
CDR3 DNA: TGTGCCAGCGGACAGGGGGGGAACACTGAAGCTTTCTTT

J gene: TRBJ1-3
V gene: TRBV4-1
D gene: NA
clone size: once
CDR3 protein: CASSHVDSGNTIYF
CDR3 DNA: TGTGCCAGCAGCCATGTGGACAGCGGAAACACCATATATTTT

J gene: TRBJ2-3
V gene: TRBV7-2
D gene: TRBD2
clone size: few
CDR3 protein: CASSPRLAGLTDTQYF
CDR3 DNA: TGTGCCAGCAGCCCGCGGCTAGCGGGCCTCACAGATACGCAGTATTTT

J gene: TRBJ2-5
V gene: TRBV29-1
D gene: NA
clone size: NA
CDR3 protein: CSVRTTIEETQYF
CDR3 DNA: TGCAGCGTGCGGACTACAATAGAAGAGACCCAGTACTTC

J gene: TRBJ2-7
V gene: TRBV30
D gene: NA
clone size: few
CDR3 protein: CAWGGSNSYEQYF
CDR3 DNA: TGTGCCTGGGGGGGGAGTAACTCCTACGAGCAGTACTTC

J gene: TRBJ1-2
V gene: TRBV7-9
D gene: TRBD1
clone size: NA
CDR3 protein: CASSLVISGTGYYGYTF
CDR3 DNA: TGTGCCAGCAGCTTAGTCATATCTGGGACAGGGTACTATGGCTACACCTTC

J gene: TRBJ2-7
V gene: TRBV5-1
D gene: TRBD2
clone size: NA
CDR3 protein: CASSLAPSGGLLYEQYF
CDR3 DNA: TGCGCCAGCAGCTTGGCGCCTAGCGGGGGTCTACTCTACGAGCAGTACTTC

J gene: TRBJ2-1
V gene: TRBV7-8
D gene: NA
clone size: few
CDR3 protein: CASSLRRGDYNEQFF
CDR3 DNA: TGTGCCAGCAGCTTAAGGCGCGGGGACTACAATGAGCAGTTCTTC

J gene: TRBJ2-1
V gene: TRBV10-3
D gene: TRBD2
clone size: NA
CDR3 protein: CAISGLAGGNEQFF
CDR3 DNA: TGTGCCATCAGTGGATTAGCGGGAGGAAATGAGCAGTTCTTC

J gene: TRBJ2-5
V gene: TRBV13
D gene: NA
clone size: NA
CDR3 protein: CASSLGDGGKETQYF
CDR3 DNA: TGTGCCAGCAGCTTAGGGGACGGCGGGAAGGAGACCCAGTACTTC

J gene: TRBJ1-5
V gene: TRBV4-1
D gene: NA
clone size: NA
CDR3 protein: CASSHQVDQPQHF
CDR3 DNA: TGCGCCAGCAGCCACCAGGTTGATCAGCCCCAGCATTTT

J gene: TRBJ2-7
V gene: TRBV2
D gene: NA
clone size: NA
CDR3 protein: CASSEAENEQYF
CDR3 DNA: TGTGCCAGCAGTGAAGCGGAGAACGAGCAGTACTTC

J gene: TRBJ2-5
V gene: TRBV6-4
D gene: NA
clone size: NA
CDR3 protein: CASSEGLSETQYF
CDR3 DNA: TGTGCCAGCAGTGAAGGACTCTCAGAGACCCAGTACTTC